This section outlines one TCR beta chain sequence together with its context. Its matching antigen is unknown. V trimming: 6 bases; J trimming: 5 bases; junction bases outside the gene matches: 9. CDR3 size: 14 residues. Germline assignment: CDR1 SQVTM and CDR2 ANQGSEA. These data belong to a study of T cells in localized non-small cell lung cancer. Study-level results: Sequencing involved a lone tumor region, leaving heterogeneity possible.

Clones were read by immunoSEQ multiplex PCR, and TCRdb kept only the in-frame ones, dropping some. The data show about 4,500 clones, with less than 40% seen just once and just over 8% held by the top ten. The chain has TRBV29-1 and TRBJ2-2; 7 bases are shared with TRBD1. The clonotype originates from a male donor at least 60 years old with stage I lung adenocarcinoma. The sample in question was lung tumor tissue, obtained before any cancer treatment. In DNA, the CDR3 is TGCAGCGTAACCGGGACAGTGGGAACCGGGGAGCTGTTTTTT. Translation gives CSVTGTVGTGELFF.